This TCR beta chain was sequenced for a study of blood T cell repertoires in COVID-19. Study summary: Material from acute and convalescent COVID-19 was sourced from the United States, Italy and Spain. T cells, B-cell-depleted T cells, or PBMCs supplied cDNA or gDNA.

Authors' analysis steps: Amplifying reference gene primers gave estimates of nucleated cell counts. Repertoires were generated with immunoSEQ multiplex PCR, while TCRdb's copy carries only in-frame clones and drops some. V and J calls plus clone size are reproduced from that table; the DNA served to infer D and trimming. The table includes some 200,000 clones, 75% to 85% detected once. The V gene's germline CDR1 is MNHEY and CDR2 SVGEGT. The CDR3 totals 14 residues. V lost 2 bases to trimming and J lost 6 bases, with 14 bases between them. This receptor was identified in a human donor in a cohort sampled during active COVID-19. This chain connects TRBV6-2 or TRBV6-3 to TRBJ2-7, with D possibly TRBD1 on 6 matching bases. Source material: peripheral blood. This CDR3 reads CASSYNRQVGEQYF. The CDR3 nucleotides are TGTGCCAGCAGTTACAACCGACAGGTGGGCGAGCAGTACTTC.